This entry is about one T cell receptor beta chain. This entry is derived from a study of shared clonotypes between healthy human individuals. V lost 6 bases, J lost 0 bases, and 12 bases lay in between. CDR1 LNHDA and CDR2 SQIVND come from the germline V gene (reference sequence). The CDR3 spans 15 residues. TCRdb's copy holds only in-frame clones and misses some; the assay was immunoSEQ multiplex PCR. Of 550,000 to 700,000 clones in the sample, around 73% are singletons; the top ten hold around 2%. The sequence was collected from a woman aged 25 to 39 in good health. The rearrangement joins TRBV19 to TRBJ1-5, with no clear D. The sample taken for sequencing was memory CD4+ T cells sorted from blood. Subset reported: CD45RA-negative fraction. The CDR3 here is CASSPALYSNQPQHF. CDR3 bases: TGTGCCAGTAGCCCGGCCCTGTATAGCAATCAGCCCCAGCATTTT.